One T cell receptor (beta chain) is described in this entry. This sample is drawn from a study of blood T cell repertoires in COVID-19. About the research overall: There were acute and convalescent COVID-19 samples, and they came from the United States, Italy and Spain. PBMCs, B-cell-depleted T cells, or T cells were the source of the cDNA or gDNA that made up the material.

Unmatched junction bases numbered 17, after V lost 8 bases and J lost 2 bases. The CDR3 totals 17 residues. CDR1 and CDR2 from the germline V gene are MDHEN and SYDVKM. Original processing notes: Amplified reference gene primers provided the basis for estimating nucleated cell counts. The table came from immunoSEQ multiplex PCR; TCRdb's copy has only in-frame clones and leaves some out. V, J and clone size reflect that table, while D and trimming were determined from the DNA. The sample includes 80,000 to 100,000 clones, about 85% of them seen just once. This chain links TRBV28 with TRBJ2-7; 8 bases map to TRBD1. The receptor comes from a man aged 60-69 years with acute or convalescent COVID-19. Sequencing was done on a sample of peripheral blood. The CDR3, as DNA: TGTGCCAGCCACATTGGACAGGGTTTTATCGGGACCTACGAGCAGTACTTC. Its protein is CASHIGQGFIGTYEQYF.